These 8 T cell receptor beta chains came from one sample sequenced in a study of PD-1 blockade in classical Hodgkin lymphoma. Brentuximab vedotin exposure varied among the patients, all of whom had relapsed after autologous stem cell transplantation. Profiling relied on immunoSEQ multiplex PCR, and the TCRdb table lists in-frame clones only, not all of them. The sample yields 100,000 or so clones, approximately 90% seen once. This sample comprised peripheral blood mononuclear cells (PBMCs), obtained before the second cycle of nivolumab. These receptors all come from a human donor with classical Hodgkin lymphoma.

The rearrangement joins TRBV2 to TRBJ2-7, with 11 bases matching TRBD2. From germline, CDR1 is SNHLY and CDR2 FYNNEI. After removal of 4 bases from V and 4 bases from J, the junction contained 3 bases not matched to a gene. The CDR3 covers 14 residues. Written as DNA, the CDR3 is TGTGCCAGCAGTGTTGGGACTAGCGGATACGAGCAGTACTTC. Its translation is CASSVGTSGYEQYF.

V and J are TRBV11-3 and TRBJ2-1, with 13 positions matching TRBD2. The CDR3 runs 19 residues. CDR1 is SGHNT, CDR2 YENEEA, per germline. The V and J ends lost 5 bases and 0 bases, in that order; junction bases with no gene match: 10. The CDR3 loop is CASSGRLAGGQDSYNEQFF. The DNA for the CDR3 is TGTGCCAGCAGCGGTAGACTAGCGGGGGGTCAGGACTCCTACAATGAGCAGTTCTTC.

The genes are TRBV6-5 and TRBJ2-7; 8 nucleotides agree with TRBD1. CDR3 length: 14 amino acids. V shed 2 bases, J shed 5 bases, and the junction held 5 bases outside the gene matches. The V gene's germline CDR1 is MNHEY and CDR2 SVGAGI. For the CDR3, the DNA is TGTGCCAGCAGTTACGCGACAGGGGACAACGAGCAGTACTTC. Its protein product is CASSYATGDNEQYF.

The V and J genes are TRBV15 and TRBJ2-1; 11 bases are shared with TRBD2. J lost 6 bases, V lost 1 base, and 8 bases had no gene match. The CDR3 length is 17 residues. CDR1 is LNHNV and CDR2 is YYDKDF in the germline V gene (reference sequence). The CDR3, as DNA: TGTGCCACCAGCAGAGGATTCGGGCTAGCGGGGGGCAATGAGCAGTTCTTC. Protein sequence: CATSRGFGLAGGNEQFF.

The table lists this clone with a count of one. The chain has TRBV27 and TRBJ2-3, with TRBD2 matching 10 bases. V shed 0 bases and J 6 bases; nucleotides not matched to a gene: 3. From germline, CDR1 is MNHEY and CDR2 SMNVEV (reference sequence). This CDR3 has 15 residues. CDR3 amino acids: CASSLSSLAGDTQYF. Written as DNA, the CDR3 is TGTGCCAGCAGTTTATCGTCACTAGCGGGGGATACGCAGTATTTT.

The chain recombines TRBV5-1 with TRBJ1-2; TRBD1 is a possible D gene (5 bases). Between the trimmed V and J ends, which lost 3 bases and 6 bases, there was a span of 15 bases. Germline CDR1 reads SGHRS; CDR2 reads YFSETQ. This CDR3 contains 14 residues. CDR3 bases: TGCGCCAGCAGCTGGGGGGTAGGGCCCAATGGCTACACCTTC. Translated: CASSWGVGPNGYTF. Supplemented by reference TRBV5-1 and TRBJ1-2, the full variable domain reads KAGVTQTPRYLIKTRGQQVTLSCSPISGHRSVSWYQQTPGQGLQFLFEYFSETQRNKGNFPGRFSGRQFSNSRSEMNVSTLELGDSALYLCASSWGVGPNGYTFGSGTRLTVV.

The V gene is TRBV19, the J gene TRBJ1-3; D is unclear. The germline V gene encodes CDR1 LNHDA and CDR2 SQIVND (reference sequence). Trimming cost V 3 bases and J 3 bases, with 18 bases left between them. There are 17 residues in the CDR3. CDR3 DNA sequence: TGTGCCAGTAGTATGGAGACCCCGGTGGGCGGTGGAAACACCATATATTTT. It specifies CASSMETPVGGGNTIYF.

V gene TRBV10-1 combines with J gene TRBJ1-4, with D possibly TRBD1 on 5 matching bases. This CDR3 has 16 residues. Between the trimmed V and J ends, which lost 8 bases and 4 bases, there was a span of 20 bases. Germline CDR1 and CDR2: WNHNN and SYGVQD (reference sequence). CDR3 nucleotide sequence: TGCGCCAGCGGGACTTTAAAGACAAAGCATAATGAAAAACTGTTTTTT. Protein product: CASGTLKTKHNEKLFF.